This record looks at one T cell receptor beta chain sequence and its context. This CDR3 comprises 13 residues. V lost 5 bases and J lost 0, with 7 bases in between. Germline values: CDR1 SGDLS, CDR2 YYNGEE. The data were obtained in a study of blood T cell repertoires in COVID-19. Methods used by the authors: Scientists estimated how many nucleated cells there were by amplifying reference gene primers. Clones were read by immunoSEQ multiplex PCR, and TCRdb kept only the in-frame ones, dropping some. V and J calls and clone size are as listed in that table; D and trimming were resolved from the DNA. The sample records hundreds of thousands of clones, 90% being singletons.

The sequence was obtained from a young woman with acute COVID-19. This sequence joins TRBV9 and TRBJ2-3, with unresolved D. Sequencing input: PBMCs or T cells enriched from blood (not recorded which). The CDR3 region is CASRGQSTDTQYF. The CDR3 DNA reads as TGTGCCAGCAGGGGCCAAAGCACAGATACGCAGTATTTT.